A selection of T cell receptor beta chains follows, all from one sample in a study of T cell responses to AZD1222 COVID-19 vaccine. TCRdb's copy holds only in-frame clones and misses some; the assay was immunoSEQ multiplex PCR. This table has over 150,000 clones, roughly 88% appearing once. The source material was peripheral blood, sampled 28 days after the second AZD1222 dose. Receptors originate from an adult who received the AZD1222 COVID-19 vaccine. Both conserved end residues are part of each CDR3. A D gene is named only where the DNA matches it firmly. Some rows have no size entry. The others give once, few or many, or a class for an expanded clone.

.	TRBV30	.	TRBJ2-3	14	CAWSLPGGTDTQYF	TGTGCCTGGAGCCTCCCGGGGGGCACAGATACGCAGTATTTT
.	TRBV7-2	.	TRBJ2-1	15	CASSLGEASYNEQFF	TGTGCCAGCAGCTTAGGAGAGGCCTCCTACAATGAGCAGTTCTTC
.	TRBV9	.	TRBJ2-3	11	CASSVGVTQYF	TGTGCCAGCAGCGTAGGCGTGACGCAGTATTTT
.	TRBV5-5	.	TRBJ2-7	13	CASTDTNSYEQYF	TGTGCCAGCACCGACACGAACTCCTACGAGCAGTACTTC
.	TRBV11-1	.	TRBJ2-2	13	CASSLSNTGELFF	TGTGCCAGCAGCTTGTCGAACACCGGGGAGCTGTTTTTT
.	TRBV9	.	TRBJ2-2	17	CASSVGRGRTNTGELFF	TGTGCCAGCAGCGTAGGGAGAGGCCGGACGAACACCGGGGAGCTGTTTTTT
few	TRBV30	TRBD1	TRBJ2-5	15	CAWSVRGPLQETQYF	TGTGCCTGGAGTGTAAGGGGGCCCTTGCAAGAGACCCAGTACTTC
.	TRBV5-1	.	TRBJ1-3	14	CASSPQGTGNTIYF	TGCGCCAGCAGCCCCCAGGGAACTGGAAACACCATATATTTT
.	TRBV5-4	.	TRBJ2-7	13	CASSLGSEREQYF	TGTGCCAGCAGCTTGGGCAGCGAGCGCGAGCAGTACTTC
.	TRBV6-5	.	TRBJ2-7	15	CASILYRDRSNEQYF	TGTGCCAGCATTTTGTATAGAGACAGATCCAACGAGCAGTACTTC
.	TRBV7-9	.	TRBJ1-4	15	CASSSMSGANEKLFF	TGTGCCAGCAGCTCCATGTCGGGGGCTAATGAAAAACTGTTTTTT
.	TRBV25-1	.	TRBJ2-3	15	CASSRNMVYTVTQYF	TGTGCCAGCAGTCGCAACATGGTTTACACAGTTACGCAGTATTTT
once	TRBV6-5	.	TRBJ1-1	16	CASSYGGVTLNTEAFF	TGTGCCAGCAGTTACGGGGGGGTAACCCTCAACACTGAAGCTTTCTTT
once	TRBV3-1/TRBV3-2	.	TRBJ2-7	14	CASSQKGGSYEQYF	TGTGCCAGCAGCCAGAAGGGGGGATCCTACGAGCAGTACTTC
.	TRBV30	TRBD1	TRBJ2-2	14	CAWGTGGVIGELFF	TGTGCCTGGGGTACAGGGGGCGTCATCGGGGAGCTGTTTTTT
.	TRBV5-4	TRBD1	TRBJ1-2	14	CASSRDSINYGYTF	TGTGCCAGCAGCAGGGACAGTATTAACTATGGCTACACCTTC
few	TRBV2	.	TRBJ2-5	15	CASSEDRGTARTQYF	TGTGCCAGCAGCGAAGACCGCGGGACAGCGAGGACCCAGTACTTC
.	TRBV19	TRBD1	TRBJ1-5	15	CASSTVGTGNQPQHF	TGTGCCAGTAGTACCGTCGGGACAGGCAATCAGCCCCAGCATTTT
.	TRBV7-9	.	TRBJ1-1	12	CASSFPGTEAFF	TGTGCCAGCAGCTTTCCAGGGACTGAAGCTTTCTTT
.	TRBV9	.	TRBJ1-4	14	CASSVGFGNEKLFF	TGTGCCAGCAGCGTAGGGTTTGGTAATGAAAAACTGTTTTTT
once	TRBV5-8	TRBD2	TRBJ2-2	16	CASSALAGGNTGELFF	TGTGCCAGCAGCGCACTAGCGGGGGGGAACACCGGGGAGCTGTTTTTT
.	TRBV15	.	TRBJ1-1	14	CATSRDRFNTEAFF	TGTGCCACCAGCAGGGACAGATTCAACACTGAAGCTTTCTTT
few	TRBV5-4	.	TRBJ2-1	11	CASSLSNEQFF	TGTGCCAGCAGCCTTAGTAATGAGCAGTTCTTC
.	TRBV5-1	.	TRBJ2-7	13	CASSGGATYEQYF	TGCGCCAGCAGCGGTGGGGCCACCTACGAGCAGTACTTC
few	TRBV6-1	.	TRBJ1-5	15	CASSEAQGLNQPQHF	TGTGCCAGCAGTGAAGCTCAGGGACTCAATCAGCCCCAGCATTTT
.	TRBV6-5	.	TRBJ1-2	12	CASSYAGGGYTF	TGTGCCAGCAGTTACGCAGGAGGAGGCTACACCTTC
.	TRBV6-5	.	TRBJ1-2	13	CASSYSANYGYTF	TGTGCCAGCAGTTACTCGGCTAACTATGGCTACACCTTC
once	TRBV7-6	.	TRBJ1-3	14	CASSSPYSGNTIYF	TGTGCCAGCAGCTCTCCCTACTCTGGAAACACCATATATTTT
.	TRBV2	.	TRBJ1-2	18	CASSEALQSDRANYGYTF	TGTGCCAGCAGTGAAGCGCTTCAGTCAGATCGTGCTAACTATGGCTACACCTTC
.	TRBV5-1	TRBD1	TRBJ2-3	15	CASSFRDRGTDTQYF	TGCGCCAGCAGCTTCCGGGACAGGGGCACAGATACGCAGTATTTT
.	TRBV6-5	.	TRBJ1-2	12	CASSYSGYGYTF	TGTGCCAGCAGTTACTCCGGCTATGGCTACACCTTC
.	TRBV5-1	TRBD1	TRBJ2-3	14	CASSWGQGTDTQYF	TGCGCCAGCAGCTGGGGACAGGGGACAGATACGCAGTATTTT
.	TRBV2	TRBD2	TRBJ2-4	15	CASPGEASGAAIQYF	TGTGCCAGCCCCGGTGAAGCTAGCGGGGCTGCCATTCAGTACTTC
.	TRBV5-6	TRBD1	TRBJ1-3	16	CASSLDRQGNKNTIYF	TGTGCCAGCAGCCTAGACAGACAGGGGAATAAGAACACCATATATTTT
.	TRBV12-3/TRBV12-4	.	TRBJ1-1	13	CASRQNSGREAFF	TGTGCCAGCAGGCAAAATTCGGGGAGAGAAGCTTTCTTT
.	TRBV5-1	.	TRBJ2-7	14	CASSLAPGDYEQYF	TGCGCCAGCAGCTTGGCCCCCGGTGACTACGAGCAGTACTTC
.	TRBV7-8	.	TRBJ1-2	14	CASSLGPVNYGYTF	TGTGCCAGCAGCTTAGGCCCTGTAAACTATGGCTACACCTTC